A selection of T cell receptor beta chains follows, all from one sample in a study of OX40 agonist ivuxolimab in advanced cancers. Libraries were prepared by immunoSEQ multiplex PCR; TCRdb keeps only in-frame clonotypes and omits some of them. Among around 69,000 clones listed, 80% to 90% were seen once. The sequences come from CD4+ or CD8+ T cells sorted from blood, collected in a trial of the OX40 agonist ivuxolimab. All receptors derive from an adult with an advanced solid tumor such as melanoma, head and neck, liver or kidney cancer. Both conserved end residues are part of each CDR3. The D gene is left open where the match is weak. The size of a clone is reported for some rows only, either as once, few or many, or as a class for expanded clones.

abundance,v_gene,j_gene,d_gene,CDR3nt,CDR3aa
-,TRBV5-4,TRBJ1-1,-,TGTGCCAGCAGCCCTCGGACAGTCTCTCACACTGAAGCTTTCTTT,CASSPRTVSHTEAFF
-,TRBV5-1,TRBJ2-5,-,TGCGCCAGCAGCGGCGGGCCTCAAGAGACCCAGTACTTC,CASSGGPQETQYF
-,TRBV4-1,TRBJ2-1,TRBD2,TGCGCCAGCAGCCAAACTAGCGGGAGATCCTACAATGAGCAGTTCTTC,CASSQTSGRSYNEQFF
-,TRBV6-5,TRBJ2-7,TRBD1,TGTGCCAGCAGTTACAGTGGGCAGGGGGTACCCGAGCAGTACTTC,CASSYSGQGVPEQYF
-,TRBV9,TRBJ2-3,-,TGTGCCAGCACCGCCCGGGCAGGTACCTTCACAGATACGCAGTATTTT,CASTARAGTFTDTQYF
-,TRBV18,TRBJ1-1,-,TGTGCCAGCTCACCAAGTTCCGTAGGGGCGATTGCTGAAGCTTTCTTT,CASSPSSVGAIAEAFF
-,TRBV5-1,TRBJ2-3,TRBD2,TGCGCCAGCAGCTTGGCAACCGGGACTAGCGGGAGCACAGATACGCAGTATTTT,CASSLATGTSGSTDTQYF
-,TRBV10-3,TRBJ2-4,-,TGTGCCATCAGTTCAGGGGGGGACATTCAGTACTTC,CAISSGGDIQYF
-,TRBV7-9,TRBJ2-1,-,TGTGCCAGCAGCTTAACAAATGAGCAGTTCTTC,CASSLTNEQFF
-,TRBV10-3,TRBJ1-5,-,TGTGCCATCAGTGATCCTGGAGGTGGTCAGCCCCAGCATTTT,CAISDPGGGQPQHF
-,TRBV11-2,TRBJ1-1,-,TGTGCCAGCAGCCAATCGAACACTGAAGCTTTCTTT,CASSQSNTEAFF
-,TRBV27,TRBJ1-2,-,TGTGCCAGCAGTTTATCCGGGGGGAAGGGCTACACCTTC,CASSLSGGKGYTF
-,TRBV7-3,TRBJ2-1,TRBD2,TGTGCCAGCAGCTTGACGGGGGGACGGGACAATGAGCAGTTCTTC,CASSLTGGRDNEQFF
-,TRBV7-9,TRBJ2-1,TRBD2,TGTGCCAGCAGCACCGGTTGGACTAGCGGGGGCCGCCCGGGTGATGAGCAGTTCTTC,CASSTGWTSGGRPGDEQFF
-,TRBV7-3,TRBJ2-1,-,TGTGCCAGCAGCTCCCCCCAGACCCCAAGGCAGTTCTTC,CASSSPQTPRQFF
-,TRBV10-3,TRBJ2-3,-,TGTGCCATCAGTGAGTCAAGGGATTCAGATACGCAGTATTTT,CAISESRDSDTQYF
-,TRBV5-4,TRBJ2-1,TRBD2,TGTGCCAGCAGCTCAAGGACTAGCGGGGGTAATGAGCAGTTCTTC,CASSSRTSGGNEQFF
-,TRBV10-3,TRBJ2-3,TRBD2,TGTGCCATCAGTGAGGGGGGTTTCGGGGTAGCGGGGCCCCAGGGAGATACGCAGTATTTT,CAISEGGFGVAGPQGDTQYF
-,TRBV4-1,TRBJ1-2,-,TGCGCCAGCAGCCAAGCACACCAGACTAACTATGGCTACACCTTC,CASSQAHQTNYGYTF
-,TRBV19,TRBJ2-7,TRBD2,TGTGCCAGTAGTTCCGCGACTAGCGGAAGCTCCTACGAGCAGTACTTC,CASSSATSGSSYEQYF
-,TRBV7-9,TRBJ1-4,-,TGTGCCAGCAGCCGAACCCAGGGTGAAAAACTGTTTTTT,CASSRTQGEKLFF
-,TRBV11-2,TRBJ2-7,TRBD2,TGTGCCAGCAGCTCCAGAGGACTAGCGGGAGTCTCCTACGAGCAGTACTTC,CASSSRGLAGVSYEQYF
once,TRBV18,TRBJ2-5,-,TGTGCCAGCTCACCACCGACAGTCCCCCGAGAGACCCAGTACTTC,CASSPPTVPRETQYF
-,TRBV7-2,TRBJ2-5,-,TGTGCCAGCAGCGCTTCCGGGACCAAAAAAGAGACCCAGTACTTC,CASSASGTKKETQYF
-,TRBV11-3,TRBJ2-2,-,TGTGCCAGCACCCCCAAGAACACCGGGGAGCTGTTTTTT,CASTPKNTGELFF
once,TRBV6-4,TRBJ2-2,TRBD2,TGTGCCAGCAGTGACCAAGCGGGGGGGCCCGGGGAGCTGTTTTTT,CASSDQAGGPGELFF
-,TRBV4-2,TRBJ2-2,-,TGTGCCAGCAGCCAAGGGCTTCTAGCTGATAACACCGGGGAGCTGTTTTTT,CASSQGLLADNTGELFF
-,TRBV5-6,TRBJ1-3,-,TGTGCCAGCAGCTGGGGAGGGGCGGCGGGAAACACCATATATTTT,CASSWGGAAGNTIYF
-,TRBV27,TRBJ2-7,TRBD1,TGTGCCAGCAGTAAGGACAGGGCCTCCTACGAGCAGTACTTC,CASSKDRASYEQYF
-,TRBV5-1,TRBJ2-2,-,TGCGCCAGCAGCTTGGAACCTAGCGCGAACACCGGGGAGCTGTTTTTT,CASSLEPSANTGELFF
-,TRBV7-8,TRBJ2-7,-,TGTGCCAGCAGCTTTGGGGAATACTACGAGCAGTACTTC,CASSFGEYYEQYF
-,TRBV27,TRBJ1-1,TRBD1,TGTGCCAGCAGTCCGCGACAGGGGGCGCGTATGGGCACTGAAGCTTTCTTT,CASSPRQGARMGTEAFF
-,TRBV7-2,TRBJ1-5,-,TGTGCCAGCAGCTTTACGTCCGGTAATCAGCCCCAGCATTTT,CASSFTSGNQPQHF
once,TRBV29-1,TRBJ1-2,-,TGCAGCGTATCGGGAAACTATGGCTACACCTTC,CSVSGNYGYTF
-,TRBV19,TRBJ2-3,-,TGTGCCAGCGCGGGGAACAGGGAGGTCTCTAGCACAGATACGCAGTATTTT,CASAGNREVSSTDTQYF
-,TRBV2,TRBJ1-6,-,TGTGCCAGCAGTGAAGCGCTGGGGGCCTATAATTCACCCCTCCACTTT,CASSEALGAYNSPLHF
-,TRBV5-1,TRBJ2-3,-,TGCGCCAGCAGCTTACGGGCGGGGGATACGCAGTATTTT,CASSLRAGDTQYF
-,TRBV18,TRBJ1-4,-,TGTGCCAGCTCACCTGGTGAGGGGACATTATATCGAAAACTGTTTTTT,CASSPGEGTLYRKLFF
-,TRBV27,TRBJ1-2,-,TGTGCCAGCAGTTTATCCCAGGCGGGTAGCTACACCTTC,CASSLSQAGSYTF
-,TRBV4-1,TRBJ2-5,-,TGCGCCAGCCGCTATGGGACCCAGTACTTC,CASRYGTQYF
-,TRBV28,TRBJ2-5,TRBD1,TGCGCCAGCAGTTCCGCCGGGACAGGGCTGGAGACCCAGTACTTC,CASSSAGTGLETQYF
-,TRBV4-1,TRBJ2-1,TRBD2,TGCGCCAGCAGCCAAGAAGGCGGGAGGGGGTACAATGAGCAGTTCTTC,CASSQEGGRGYNEQFF
-,TRBV27,TRBJ2-5,-,TGTGCCAGCAGTACCAAGTCGGGACGGCCTTTAGAGGCCCAGTACTTC,CASSTKSGRPLEAQYF
-,TRBV11-2,TRBJ1-2,-,TGTGCCAGCAGCTCCATTGAGGGCGGGGGATCTAACTATGGCTACACCTTC,CASSSIEGGGSNYGYTF
-,TRBV18,TRBJ2-7,-,TGTGCCAGCTCACCGTCCCTAAGCGATAGCGAGCAGTACTTC,CASSPSLSDSEQYF
few,TRBV30,TRBJ1-2,-,TGTGCCCGCGGGCTCCAGGTGGATGGCTACACCTTC,CARGLQVDGYTF
-,TRBV7-6,TRBJ1-4,TRBD1,TGTGCCAGCAGCTTAGCGACAGGGCCTAATGAAAAACTGTTTTTT,CASSLATGPNEKLFF
-,TRBV7-2,TRBJ1-6,-,TGTGCCAGCAGCCCCATCGGGGGGGACCTGTATAATTCACCCCTCCACTTT,CASSPIGGDLYNSPLHF